This T cell receptor beta chain was sequenced for a study of post-analysis software for immune sequencing data. Findings and limits, study-wide: Comparison of patients with controls showed a handful of TRBV segments more frequent in patients, TRBV5-6, TRBV5-1 and TRBV20-1 among them. The normalized Chao1 diversity of multiple sclerosis patients was significantly lower than that of controls.

Prepared TCR beta cDNA libraries contained unique molecular identifiers. MiXCR was run by TCRdb on the PCR reads, yielding one entry per CDR3 protein. The sample records 650,000 to 850,000 distinct CDR3 sequences, about 50% being singletons. A word on this clonotype: As yet, its antigen is unknown.

The V gene's germline CDR1 is DFQATT and CDR2 SNEGSKA (reference sequence). The CDR3 runs to 17 residues. The sequencing input was blood. The chain carries TRBV20-1 and TRBJ2-5; 8 bases match TRBD2. The DNA end favors TRBJ2-7, so the J call may be wrong. This receptor was taken from a girl aged 5-17 years with multiple sclerosis. The CDR3 sequence: CSALSGFSGSFIYEQYF. As DNA, the CDR3 is TGCAGTGCCCTAAGTGGGTTCAGCGGGAGTTTTATCTACGAGCAGTACTTC.